Listed here is a single T cell receptor (beta chain). Its target is not known. The sample comes from a study of OX40 agonist ivuxolimab in advanced cancers. Study in general: Three partial responders included one hepatocellular carcinoma patient and two cutaneous melanoma patients. Study results and caveats: Patients with a partial response at 0.1-3.0 mg/kg had among the lowest clonal expansion.

Assay used: immunoSEQ multiplex PCR; TCRdb lists only in-frame clones, some missing. The sample holds around 100,000 clones; approximately 87% are singletons and the top ten take roughly 5%. Germline-derived CDR1 and CDR2 are SGHNT and YENEEA. CDR3 length equals 15 residues. Trimming removed 1 base from V and 6 bases from J, with 12 bases in between. The input for sequencing was CD4+ or CD8+ T cells sorted from blood, taken in a trial of the OX40 agonist ivuxolimab. This sequence joins TRBV11-3 and TRBJ2-2; no clear D. The receptor was derived from an adult with an advanced solid tumor such as melanoma, head and neck, liver or kidney cancer. The CDR3 protein is CASSLGLAPAGELFF. The DNA of the CDR3 is TGTGCCAGCAGCTTAGGATTAGCCCCGGCCGGGGAGCTGTTTTTT.